Sequencing of this TCR beta chain was carried out in a study of technical replicates of blood from a few donors. Assay used: immunoSEQ multiplex PCR; TCRdb lists only in-frame clones, some missing. Of approximately 79,000 clones listed, around 96% are singletons. The germline V gene has CDR1 MNHNS and CDR2 SASEGT. Trimming pared 0 bases from V and 4 bases from J, leaving 7 bases between. CDR3 length: 14 amino acids. The sequenced material came from T cells isolated from PBMCs. This sequence was found in a human donor in good health. This chain connects TRBV6-1 to TRBJ1-5; the D is unclear. The DNA of the CDR3 is TGTGCCAGCAGTGAAGCTCCCGGGAATCAGCCCCAGCATTTT. Its protein is CASSEAPGNQPQHF.